Following are 24 T cell receptor beta chains from one sample sequenced in a study of type 1 regulatory T cells (dated by TCRdb to the early 2020s). Sequencer: Illumina MiSeq. TCRdb trimmed the raw reads at Q25, called clones with MiXCR and kept productive beta chains. Rows are combined by CDR3 protein, so each entry shows the most common genes and DNA. The sample data list about 74,000 distinct CDR3 sequences, and 63% of these were observed just once. The leading ten clones occupy about 7.3% of the sample. Their antigens remain unidentified. The sample consisted of cultured T cells, either the whole culture or a sorted T cell fraction (not recorded which). Reading the label with the study, this specimen's cell subset or site is: Tr1-enriched cell product generated in vitro against host alloantigens. These receptor sequences come from a human donor in good health.

The V call is TRBV4-2, the J call TRBJ2-7; TRBD2 agrees at 10 bases. Germline-derived CDR1 and CDR2 are LGHNA and YNFKEQ. This CDR3 has 16 residues. V lost 0 bases and J lost 2; bases outside the gene matches: 4. CDR3 protein: CASSQDLTSGPYEQYF. The CDR3 nucleotides read TGTGCCAGCAGCCAAGATTTGACTAGCGGGCCCTACGAGCAGTACTTC.

The chain combines TRBV16 with TRBJ1-1; no definite D call. The CDR3 has 14 residues. V gave up 0 bases and J gave up 0 bases, with 5 bases separating them. CDR1 is KGHSY and CDR2 is FQNENV in the germline V gene. DNA of the CDR3: TGTGCCAGCAGCCAATCCACAGTGAACACTGAAGCTTTCTTT. This encodes CASSQSTVNTEAFF.

The genes are TRBV20-1 and TRBJ2-5; D is undetermined. The V gene lost 3 bases and the J gene lost 5 bases, with 16 bases spanning the gap. The CDR3 has 14 amino acids. CDR1 DFQATT and CDR2 SNEGSKA come from the germline V gene (reference sequence). CDR3 in amino acids: CSARNFILGETQYF. In DNA, the CDR3 is TGCAGTGCTAGGAACTTCATCCTGGGGGAGACCCAGTACTTC.

This clonotype was recorded only once. The V and J genes are TRBV20-1 and TRBJ2-1; weak D call: TRBD2 (6 bases). Germline assignment: CDR1 DFQATT and CDR2 SNEGSKA (reference sequence). CDR3 length equals 11 residues. V gave up 6 bases and J gave up 12 bases, with 15 bases separating them. CDR3 sequence (DNA): TGCAGTGCCCACCCCCGGGACTGGCAGTTCTTC. Protein: CSAHPRDWQFF.

This clonotype appeared a few times. The chain joins TRBV20-1 to TRBJ2-7; the match to TRBD1 covers 9 bases. Germline V gene sequence: CDR1 DFQATT, CDR2 SNEGSKA (reference sequence). V was pared by 0 bases and J by 3 bases, with 6 bases of the junction left unmatched. The CDR3 is 15 amino acids. The CDR3 loop reads CSARDQGTGIYEQYF. The DNA for the CDR3 is TGCAGTGCTAGAGATCAAGGGACAGGGATCTACGAGCAGTACTTC.

This clonotype was recorded many times. The J gene is TRBJ2-3, the V gene TRBV5-1, with 8 bases matching TRBD1. V trimming: 5 bases; J trimming: 3 bases; junction bases outside the gene matches: 11. There are 16 residues in the CDR3. In germline, CDR1 is SGHRS, CDR2 YFSETQ. DNA of the CDR3: TGCGCCAGCAGTCGATCCGGACAGGGTCGGACAGATACGCAGTATTTT. Amino acid sequence: CASSRSGQGRTDTQYF.

The chain couples TRBV15 to TRBJ2-1, with a tentative D call TRBD2 (5 bases). Deletions cut 0 bases from V and 1 base from J, with 22 bases between. The CDR3 length is 20 residues. CDR1 and CDR2 (germline): LNHNV, YYDKDF (reference sequence). This CDR3 reads CATSRDRGGRLFSSYNEQFF. Here the CDR3 DNA reads TGTGCCACCAGCAGAGATCGCGGAGGCCGTCTTTTTAGTTCCTACAATGAGCAGTTCTTC.

A few counts support this clonotype. This chain uses TRBV10-2 with TRBJ2-3; TRBD1 matches 10 bases. Germline V CDR1 and CDR2: WSHSY, SAAADI. With V trimmed by 7 bases and J by 0 bases, 10 bases remained unmatched. CDR3 size: 17 residues. In DNA form, the CDR3 reads TGCGCCAGCAAGGGACAGGGGAGTACCACTAGCACAGATACGCAGTATTTT. Its translation: CASKGQGSTTSTDTQYF.

This clonotype was seen a handful of times. The chain has TRBV4-1 and TRBJ1-2; the match to TRBD1 covers 7 bases. The length of the CDR3 is 14 residues. The ends lost 4 bases at V and 7 bases at J; junction bases unmatched: 9. CDR1 and CDR2 (germline): MGHRA, YSYEKL. DNA of the CDR3: TGCGCCAGCAGCCCCCAGGGGGGAGACGGTGGCTACACCTTC. It specifies CASSPQGGDGGYTF.

The chain joins TRBV27 to TRBJ2-1, with 7 bases matching TRBD2. Germline values: CDR1 MNHEY, CDR2 SMNVEV (reference sequence). The CDR3 totals 15 residues. Losses at the gene ends were 1 base for V and 10 bases for J; bases not matched to a gene: 10. The CDR3 region has the DNA TGTGCCAGCAGTTTATTACTAGGGGAGGGTGGGGAGCAGTTCTTC. Residues: CASSLLLGEGGEQFF.

This chain joins TRBV5-4 and TRBJ2-1, with 11 nucleotides matching TRBD2. The CDR3 runs to 17 residues. V shed 2 bases and J 0 bases; nucleotides not matched to a gene: 4. Germline values: CDR1 SGHNT, CDR2 YYREEE (reference sequence). The CDR3 coding sequence is TGTGCCAGCAGCTTAGGACTAGCGGGTTTCTCCTACAATGAGCAGTTCTTC. Amino acid sequence: CASSLGLAGFSYNEQFF.

This sequence joins TRBV7-2 and TRBJ2-7; TRBD2 matches at 12 bases. The CDR3 runs to 17 residues. Germline V CDR1 and CDR2: SGHTA, FQGNSA. Trimming cost V 3 bases and J 2 bases; bases outside gene matches: 8. CDR3 protein: CASSFNFLAGGPYEQYF. CDR3 DNA: TGTGCCAGCAGCTTCAATTTTCTAGCGGGAGGGCCCTACGAGCAGTACTTC.

This clonotype was seen a handful of times. The chain carries TRBV6-4 and TRBJ2-1, with unresolved D. There are 14 residues in the CDR3. Germline CDR1 and CDR2: MRHNA and SNTAGT. V was pared by 0 bases and J by 5 bases, with 8 bases between. CDR3 nucleotide sequence: TGTGCCAGCAGTGACTCTGTACTTAACAATGAGCAGTTCTTC. Its translation: CASSDSVLNNEQFF.

This clonotype turned up a few times. The chain is built from TRBV7-7 and TRBJ1-4, with TRBD1 as a possible D gene (5 bases). Germline-derived CDR1 and CDR2 are SSHAT and FNYEAQ (reference sequence). The germline V and J ends were trimmed by 5 bases and 11 bases, with 15 bases remaining between them. The CDR3 contains 13 residues. The CDR3 DNA reads TGTGCCAGCAGCGCCCAAGGACGGGACAAACTGTTTTTT. This translates into CASSAQGRDKLFF.

As regards this clonotype: This may come from a read error, since a much larger clone is one base off. The chain links TRBV13 to TRBJ2-3; D not certain. CDR1 is PRHDT, CDR2 FYEKMQ, per germline (reference sequence). Trimming took off 6 bases at V and 13 bases at J, with 14 bases between the two ends. The CDR3 spans 11 residues. CDR3 nucleotides: TGTGCCAGCAGTGGGCTATCGACCAAGTATTTT. Its translation: CASSGLSTKYF.

The CDR3 DNA reads TGTGCCAGCAAACTGGGACTAGCGGGAGGATACGAGCAGTACTTC. Protein: CASKLGLAGGYEQYF. This rearrangement joins TRBV6-1 to TRBJ2-7, with 15 bases aligning to TRBD2. This CDR3 is 15 amino acids long. J gave up 4 bases and V 7 bases, and 5 bases lay outside the gene matches. In germline, CDR1 is MNHNS, CDR2 SASEGT.

The V call is TRBV7-2, the J call TRBJ1-3; D gene unclear. CDR1 is SGHTA, CDR2 FQGNSA, per germline. Trimming took 2 bases from V and 6 from J, leaving 8 bases between them. The length of the CDR3 is 13 residues. Here the CDR3 reads CASSLNQLNTIYF. The CDR3 nucleotides are TGTGCCAGCAGCTTAAACCAATTAAACACCATATATTTT.

This clonotype is judged medium-sized. V usage is TRBV5-6 and J usage is TRBJ1-5; no firm D call. V was trimmed by 2 bases and J by 7 bases, leaving 10 bases between them. The CDR3 contains 13 residues. Germline lookup yields CDR1 SGHDT and CDR2 YYEEEE. This CDR3 is CASSFYGAQPQHF. The CDR3 DNA reads TGTGCCAGCAGCTTTTACGGCGCCCAGCCCCAGCATTTT.

The rearrangement joins TRBV5-5 to TRBJ2-7; TRBD2 matches 13 bases. The CDR3 extends over 15 amino acids. Germline V gives CDR1 SGHKS, CDR2 YYEKEE (reference sequence). V dropped 0 bases and J dropped 6; count of bases not matched to a gene: 3. The CDR3 nucleotides are TGTGCCAGCAGCTTGGTGGGACTAGCGGGACTCGAGCAGTACTTC. It codes for CASSLVGLAGLEQYF.

Note on this clonotype: A much larger clone is a single base away; this may be a read error. V and J are TRBV20-1 and TRBJ2-1, with D possibly being TRBD1 (5 bases). V lost 5 bases and J 8 bases, leaving 16 bases between the germline ends. CDR1 is DFQATT, CDR2 SNEGSKA, per germline (reference sequence). The CDR3 is made up of 13 amino acids. The CDR3 sequence: CSALKGIADEQFF. The CDR3 DNA sequence: TGCAGTGCTTTGAAGGGGATAGCCGATGAGCAGTTCTTC.

The J gene is TRBJ2-2, the V gene TRBV5-1; tentative D call: TRBD2 (5 bases). Trimming stripped 0 bases from V and 2 bases from J, with 8 bases between. Germline assignment: CDR1 SGHRS and CDR2 YFSETQ. CDR3 size: 15 residues. The CDR3 here is CASSLVSGNTGELFF. CDR3 DNA sequence: TGCGCCAGCAGCTTGGTGTCGGGAAACACCGGGGAGCTGTTTTTT.

This clonotype was recorded once. The V gene is TRBV12-3 or TRBV12-4, the J gene TRBJ2-7; the match to TRBD2 covers 8 bases. Germline trimming cut 5 bases from V and 5 bases from J; bases unmatched to any gene: 8. The CDR3 is made up of 14 amino acids. The CDR3 region has the DNA TGTGCCAGCAGTACTCCGGGACTAGTCAACGAGCAGTACGTC. This encodes CASSTPGLVNEQYV.

This clonotype is judged medium-sized. V and J are TRBV5-6 and TRBJ2-7; maybe TRBD2 (5 bases). Germline V CDR1 and CDR2: SGHDT, YYEEEE. CDR3 size: 12 residues. V was trimmed by 2 bases and J by 4 bases, leaving 7 bases between them. The DNA for the CDR3 is TGTGCCAGCAGCTTACTAGGGTACGAGCAGTACTTC. Amino acid sequence: CASSLLGYEQYF.

In this sample, this clonotype turned up once. The CDR3 sequence is CASTADRVAVGDTQYF. CDR3 sequence (DNA): TGTGCCAGCACCGCGGACAGGGTGGCGGTGGGAGATACGCAGTATTTT. This chain connects TRBV6-2 or TRBV6-3 to TRBJ2-3, with 8 bases fitting TRBD1. J gave up 5 bases and V 7 bases, and 14 bases lay outside the gene matches. The CDR3 has 16 amino acids. Germline values: CDR1 MNHEY, CDR2 SVGEGT.